This TCR beta chain was retrieved from a study of response to subunit inactivated influenza vaccine. The CDR3 is made up of 15 amino acids. V was shortened by 4 bases and J by 2 bases, with 15 bases between the two germline ends. Germline V gene lookup returns CDR1 LGHDT and CDR2 YNNKEL (reference sequence). A remark on this clonotype: Its antigen remains unidentified.

Via MiXCR, TCRdb re-called the RT-PCR reads, giving one row per CDR3 protein. This table holds about 500,000 distinct CDR3 sequences, approximately 17% found once. Study outcomes and limitations: Every seasonal influenza vaccination brings in few new T cells, the authors suggested.

The TCR originated in a man between 50 and 70 years old who received an inactivated influenza vaccine. The V and J genes are TRBV3-1 and TRBJ2-7; no firm D call. The sequences come from CD4+ T cells sorted from PBMCs, collected less than 25 months after vaccination. The CDR3 DNA is TGTGCCAGCAGCCCGACGCCTGTTTACACCTACGAGCAGTACTTC. Protein product: CASSPTPVYTYEQYF.